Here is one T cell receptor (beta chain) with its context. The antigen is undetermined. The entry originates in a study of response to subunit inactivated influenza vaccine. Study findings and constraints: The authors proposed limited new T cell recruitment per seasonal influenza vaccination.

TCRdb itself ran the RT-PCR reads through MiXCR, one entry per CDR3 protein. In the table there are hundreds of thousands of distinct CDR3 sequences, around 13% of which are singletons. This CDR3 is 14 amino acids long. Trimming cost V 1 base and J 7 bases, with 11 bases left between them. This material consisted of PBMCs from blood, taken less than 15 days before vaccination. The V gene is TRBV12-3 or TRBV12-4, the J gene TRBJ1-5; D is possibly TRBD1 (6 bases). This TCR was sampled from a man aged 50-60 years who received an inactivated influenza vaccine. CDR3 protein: CASSLGRGWQPQHF. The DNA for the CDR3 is TGTGCCAGCAGTTTAGGCAGGGGTTGGCAGCCCCAGCATTTT.